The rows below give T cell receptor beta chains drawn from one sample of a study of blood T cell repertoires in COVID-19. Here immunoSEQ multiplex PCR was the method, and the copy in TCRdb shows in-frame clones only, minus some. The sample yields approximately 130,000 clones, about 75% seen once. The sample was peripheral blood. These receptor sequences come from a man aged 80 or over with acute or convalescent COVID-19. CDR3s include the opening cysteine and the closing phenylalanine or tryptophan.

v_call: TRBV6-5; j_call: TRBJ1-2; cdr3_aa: CASSKPGGDYGYTF
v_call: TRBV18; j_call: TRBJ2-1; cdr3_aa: CASSPQSGTSNNEQFF
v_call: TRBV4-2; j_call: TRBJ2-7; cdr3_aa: CASSQDPGDAYEQYF
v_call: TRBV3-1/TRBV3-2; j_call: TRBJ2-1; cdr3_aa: CASSRQGQTGPYNEQFF
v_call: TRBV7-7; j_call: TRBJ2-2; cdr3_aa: CASSPSGTGELFF
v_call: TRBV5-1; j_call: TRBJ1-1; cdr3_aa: CASSLASGGSTEAFF
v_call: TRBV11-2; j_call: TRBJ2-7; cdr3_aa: CASSLESGYYEQYF
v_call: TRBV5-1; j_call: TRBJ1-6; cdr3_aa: CASSLVPGVERSPLHF
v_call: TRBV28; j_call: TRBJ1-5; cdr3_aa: CASTVGTDGDQPQHF
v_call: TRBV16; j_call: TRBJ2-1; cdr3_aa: CASSQSGRYNEQFF
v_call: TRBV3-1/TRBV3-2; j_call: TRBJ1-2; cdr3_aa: CASSQGSALYGYTF
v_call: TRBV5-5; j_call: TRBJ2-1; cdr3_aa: CASSYLLRGPHNEQFF
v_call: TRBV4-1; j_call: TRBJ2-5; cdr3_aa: CASSQLAGVPETQYF
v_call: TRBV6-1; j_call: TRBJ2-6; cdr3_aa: CASSLANSGANVLTF
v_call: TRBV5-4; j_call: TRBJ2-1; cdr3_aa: CASSLVAGGRSSYNEQFF
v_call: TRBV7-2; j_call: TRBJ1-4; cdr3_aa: CASSWASGLREKLFF
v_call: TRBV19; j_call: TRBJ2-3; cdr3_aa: CASSTSGGTDTQYF
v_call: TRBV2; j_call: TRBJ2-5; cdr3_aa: CASSVLAAGAQYF
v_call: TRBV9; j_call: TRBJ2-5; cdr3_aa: CASSVSGGAGYGETQYF
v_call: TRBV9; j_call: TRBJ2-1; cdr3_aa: CASSVGDRVGNEQFF
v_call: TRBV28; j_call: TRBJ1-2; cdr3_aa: CASSLFVETSADYTF
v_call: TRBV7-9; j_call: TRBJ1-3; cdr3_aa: CASSPDSFSGNTIYF
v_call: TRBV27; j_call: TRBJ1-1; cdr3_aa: CASSLVSDGLGAFF
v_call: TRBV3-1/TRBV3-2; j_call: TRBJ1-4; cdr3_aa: CASSQDPATNEKLFF
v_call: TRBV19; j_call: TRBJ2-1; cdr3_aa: CATARAGVISNEQFF
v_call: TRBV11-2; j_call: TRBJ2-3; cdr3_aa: CASSPREGSTDTQYF
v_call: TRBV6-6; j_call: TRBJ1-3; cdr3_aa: CASSLQGKAGNTIYF
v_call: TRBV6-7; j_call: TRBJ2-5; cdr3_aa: CASSYAVTTGGIETQYF
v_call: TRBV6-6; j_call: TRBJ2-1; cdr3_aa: CASNPGLVGEQFF
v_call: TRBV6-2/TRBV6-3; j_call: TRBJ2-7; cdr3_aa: CASSPTLGASYEQYF
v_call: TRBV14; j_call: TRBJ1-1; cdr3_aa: CASSPLGGAGGNTEAFF
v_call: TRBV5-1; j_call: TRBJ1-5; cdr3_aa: CASSLGTGINQPQHF
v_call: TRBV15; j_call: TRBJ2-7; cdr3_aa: CATSRDRGLHEQYF
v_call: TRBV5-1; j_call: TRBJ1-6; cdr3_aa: CASSLAGGQGNSPLHF
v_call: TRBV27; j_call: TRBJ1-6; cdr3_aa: CASSLTVYSPLHF
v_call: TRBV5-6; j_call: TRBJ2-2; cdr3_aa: CASSSIRQGPDRFTGELFF
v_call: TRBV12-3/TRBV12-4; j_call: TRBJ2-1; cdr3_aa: CASAYLRGNEQFF